The rows below give T cell receptor beta chains drawn from one sample of a study of T cells in Graves' hyperthyroidism and ophthalmopathy. TCRdb re-called the multiplex PCR reads through MiXCR, storing one row per CDR3 protein. The sample yields around 520,000 distinct CDR3 sequences, around 15% seen once. The sample comprised blood. These receptors were collected from a woman between 35 and 50 years old with Graves' hyperthyroidism. CDR3s include the opening cysteine and the closing phenylalanine or tryptophan. Each record gives: J gene, V gene, clone size, D gene, CDR3 protein, CDR3 DNA. A D gene is named only where the DNA matches it firmly. Some rows have no size entry. The others give once, few or many, or a class for an expanded clone.

J gene: TRBJ2-2; V gene: TRBV5-1; clone size: NA; D gene: NA; CDR3 protein: CASSFPSGLNTGELFF; CDR3 DNA: TGCGCCAGCAGCTTTCCGAGCGGATTAAACACCGGGGAGCTGTTTTTT
J gene: TRBJ2-5; V gene: TRBV20-1; clone size: many; D gene: NA; CDR3 protein: CSAKGTAKETQYF; CDR3 DNA: TGCAGTGCTAAAGGGACGGCCAAGGAGACCCAGTACTTC
J gene: TRBJ2-1; V gene: TRBV14; clone size: many; D gene: NA; CDR3 protein: CASSQDGAGVNNEQFF; CDR3 DNA: TGTGCCAGCAGCCAAGACGGAGCAGGGGTCAACAATGAGCAGTTCTTC
J gene: TRBJ2-3; V gene: TRBV7-2; clone size: many; D gene: TRBD2; CDR3 protein: CASSQNRMLAGGMDTQYF; CDR3 DNA: TGTGCCAGCAGCCAAAATCGTATGCTAGCGGGAGGGATGGATACGCAGTATTTT
J gene: TRBJ2-7; V gene: TRBV11-3; clone size: many; D gene: TRBD2; CDR3 protein: CASSLLAGGYYEQYF; CDR3 DNA: TGTGCCAGCAGCTTGCTAGCGGGAGGGTACTACGAGCAGTACTTC
J gene: TRBJ1-6; V gene: TRBV27; clone size: NA; D gene: NA; CDR3 protein: CASSFGGSYNSPLHF; CDR3 DNA: TGTGCCAGCAGTTTCGGGGGTAGCTATAATTCACCCCTCCACTTT
J gene: TRBJ1-5; V gene: TRBV7-9; clone size: NA; D gene: NA; CDR3 protein: CASSSVTGDSNQPQHF; CDR3 DNA: TGTGCCAGCAGCTCCGTGACAGGTGATAGCAATCAGCCCCAGCATTTT
J gene: TRBJ2-5; V gene: TRBV12-3/TRBV12-4; clone size: many; D gene: NA; CDR3 protein: CASGRGVGETQYF; CDR3 DNA: TGTGCCAGCGGCAGGGGAGTTGGGGAGACCCAGTACTTC
J gene: TRBJ1-1; V gene: TRBV19; clone size: NA; D gene: NA; CDR3 protein: CASSIDRQNEAFF; CDR3 DNA: TGTGCCAGTAGTATAGATCGACAGAATGAAGCTTTCTTT
J gene: TRBJ2-1; V gene: TRBV14; clone size: few; D gene: NA; CDR3 protein: CASSRVWNEQFF; CDR3 DNA: TGTGCCAGCAGCCGGGTCTGGAATGAGCAGTTCTTC
J gene: TRBJ2-2; V gene: TRBV9; clone size: NA; D gene: NA; CDR3 protein: CASSVLSGINTGELFF; CDR3 DNA: TGTGCCAGCAGCGTACTCAGCGGCATAAACACCGGGGAGCTGTTTTTT
J gene: TRBJ2-1; V gene: TRBV12-3/TRBV12-4; clone size: NA; D gene: NA; CDR3 protein: CASSLVDVQFF; CDR3 DNA: TGTGCCAGCAGTTTAGTTGACGTGCAGTTCTTC
J gene: TRBJ1-5; V gene: TRBV24-1; clone size: few; D gene: NA; CDR3 protein: CATSGNSNQPQHF; CDR3 DNA: TGTGCCACCAGTGGCAATAGCAATCAGCCCCAGCATTTT
J gene: TRBJ2-1; V gene: TRBV15; clone size: many; D gene: TRBD1; CDR3 protein: CATSIDRVYNEQFF; CDR3 DNA: TGTGCCACCAGCATAGACAGGGTGTACAATGAGCAGTTCTTC
J gene: TRBJ2-3; V gene: TRBV4-1; clone size: few; D gene: TRBD2; CDR3 protein: CATKTTSGPADTQYF; CDR3 DNA: TGCGCCACCAAAACAACTAGCGGCCCCGCGGATACGCAGTATTTT
J gene: TRBJ2-7; V gene: TRBV28; clone size: NA; D gene: NA; CDR3 protein: CASTLRIAASYEQYF; CDR3 DNA: TGTGCCAGCACCCTCAGGATAGCGGCCTCCTACGAGCAGTACTTC
J gene: TRBJ2-5; V gene: TRBV20-1; clone size: many; D gene: NA; CDR3 protein: CSAWQAWETQYF; CDR3 DNA: TGCAGTGCCTGGCAGGCATGGGAGACCCAGTACTTC
J gene: TRBJ2-3; V gene: TRBV28; clone size: many; D gene: TRBD1; CDR3 protein: CASSLLQGVIDTQYF; CDR3 DNA: TGTGCCAGCAGTTTACTCCAGGGGGTCATAGATACGCAGTATTTT
J gene: TRBJ2-2; V gene: TRBV10-1; clone size: few; D gene: TRBD1; CDR3 protein: CASRADRGEAGELFF; CDR3 DNA: TGCGCCAGCAGGGCGGACAGGGGGGAAGCCGGGGAGCTGTTTTTT
J gene: TRBJ2-1; V gene: TRBV4-1; clone size: once; D gene: NA; CDR3 protein: CASSGGWTAAGSNEQFF; CDR3 DNA: TGCGCCAGCAGCGGAGGGTGGACAGCGGCCGGCTCGAATGAGCAGTTCTTC
J gene: TRBJ2-1; V gene: TRBV7-3; clone size: many; D gene: NA; CDR3 protein: CASSLLTGALSEQFF; CDR3 DNA: TGTGCCAGCAGCTTATTGACGGGAGCTTTAAGTGAGCAGTTCTTC
J gene: TRBJ2-7; V gene: TRBV2; clone size: many; D gene: TRBD1; CDR3 protein: CASRVGTGGNEQYF; CDR3 DNA: TGTGCCAGCAGGGTCGGGACAGGGGGGAACGAGCAGTACTTC
J gene: TRBJ2-7; V gene: TRBV29-1; clone size: many; D gene: TRBD2; CDR3 protein: CSTPTGGGHEQYF; CDR3 DNA: TGCAGCACTCCCACGGGGGGTGGCCACGAGCAGTACTTC
J gene: TRBJ1-4; V gene: TRBV20-1; clone size: many; D gene: TRBD1; CDR3 protein: CSASDRVNEKLFF; CDR3 DNA: TGCAGTGCGAGCGACAGGGTTAATGAAAAACTGTTTTTT
J gene: TRBJ2-7; V gene: TRBV12-3/TRBV12-4; clone size: many; D gene: NA; CDR3 protein: CASSLGGPTYEQYF; CDR3 DNA: TGTGCCAGCAGTTTAGGCGGGCCCACCTACGAGCAGTACTTC
J gene: TRBJ1-1; V gene: TRBV5-6; clone size: few; D gene: TRBD1; CDR3 protein: CASIPGQVSRGTEAFF; CDR3 DNA: TGTGCCAGCATCCCGGGACAGGTTTCTAGGGGCACTGAAGCTTTCTTT
J gene: TRBJ1-6; V gene: TRBV14; clone size: NA; D gene: TRBD1; CDR3 protein: CASSQGGTGYSPLHF; CDR3 DNA: TGTGCCAGCAGCCAAGGCGGGACAGGGTACTCACCCCTCCACTTT
J gene: TRBJ1-4; V gene: TRBV29-1; clone size: NA; D gene: NA; CDR3 protein: CSVEYTGEKLFF; CDR3 DNA: TGCAGCGTTGAATATACGGGAGAAAAACTGTTTTTT
J gene: TRBJ2-7; V gene: TRBV28; clone size: many; D gene: NA; CDR3 protein: CASSNWGAYEQYF; CDR3 DNA: TGTGCCAGCAGTAATTGGGGGGCCTACGAGCAGTACTTC
J gene: TRBJ2-1; V gene: TRBV27; clone size: few; D gene: NA; CDR3 protein: CASSTPLREQFF; CDR3 DNA: TGTGCCAGCAGTACGCCCTTGCGAGAGCAGTTCTTC
J gene: TRBJ1-1; V gene: TRBV18; clone size: many; D gene: TRBD1; CDR3 protein: CASSSQGRSEAFF; CDR3 DNA: TGTGCCAGCTCATCACAGGGGAGGTCTGAAGCTTTCTTT
J gene: TRBJ2-6; V gene: TRBV7-9; clone size: NA; D gene: NA; CDR3 protein: CASKVSLGRGDPGANVLTF; CDR3 DNA: TGTGCCAGCAAGGTATCTCTTGGCAGGGGAGATCCTGGGGCCAACGTCCTGACTTTC
J gene: TRBJ2-1; V gene: TRBV7-7; clone size: NA; D gene: TRBD2; CDR3 protein: CASSLSTSGSSYEQFF; CDR3 DNA: TGTGCTAGCAGCTTATCCACTAGCGGGAGCTCCTACGAGCAGTTCTTC
J gene: TRBJ1-5; V gene: TRBV7-2; clone size: many; D gene: NA; CDR3 protein: CASSLASRGQPQHF; CDR3 DNA: TGTGCCAGCAGCTTAGCCAGCAGGGGTCAGCCCCAGCATTTT
J gene: TRBJ2-3; V gene: TRBV5-1; clone size: many; D gene: NA; CDR3 protein: CASSLMERVTDTQYF; CDR3 DNA: TGCGCCAGCAGCTTGATGGAGCGGGTGACAGATACGCAGTATTTT
J gene: TRBJ2-3; V gene: TRBV12-5; clone size: few; D gene: TRBD2; CDR3 protein: CASGLVALAGTSTDTQYF; CDR3 DNA: TGTGCTAGTGGTTTGGTCGCCTTAGCGGGAACTAGCACAGATACGCAGTATTTT
J gene: TRBJ2-7; V gene: TRBV7-2; clone size: many; D gene: TRBD1; CDR3 protein: CASSYDYGTEQYF; CDR3 DNA: TGTGCCAGCAGCTACGATTACGGGACAGAACAGTACTTC
J gene: TRBJ2-1; V gene: TRBV5-4; clone size: NA; D gene: NA; CDR3 protein: CASSLGPVHYNEQFF; CDR3 DNA: TGTGCCAGCAGCTTGGGCCCTGTTCACTACAATGAGCAGTTCTTC
J gene: TRBJ1-2; V gene: TRBV6-5; clone size: many; D gene: NA; CDR3 protein: CASSYSGSTDYGYTF; CDR3 DNA: TGTGCCAGCAGTTACTCTGGCAGCACTGACTATGGCTACACCTTC
J gene: TRBJ1-4; V gene: TRBV24-1; clone size: NA; D gene: NA; CDR3 protein: CATADGGNEKLFF; CDR3 DNA: TGTGCCACCGCGGACGGGGGGAATGAAAAACTGTTTTTT
J gene: TRBJ2-3; V gene: TRBV6-5; clone size: NA; D gene: TRBD2; CDR3 protein: CASSSGARLAGPSTDTQYF; CDR3 DNA: TGTGCCAGCAGTTCAGGGGCGAGACTAGCGGGACCTAGCACAGATACGCAGTATTTT
J gene: TRBJ2-1; V gene: TRBV7-6; clone size: NA; D gene: TRBD1; CDR3 protein: CASSHYGTGDNEQFF; CDR3 DNA: TGTGCCAGCAGTCACTACGGGACAGGGGACAATGAGCAGTTCTTC
J gene: TRBJ2-7; V gene: TRBV6-1; clone size: many; D gene: NA; CDR3 protein: CASSHTQGSVTYEQYF; CDR3 DNA: TGTGCCAGCAGCCATACACAGGGAAGTGTAACCTACGAGCAGTACTTC
J gene: TRBJ2-5; V gene: TRBV3-1; clone size: NA; D gene: NA; CDR3 protein: CASSQQRDLPKETQYF; CDR3 DNA: TGTGCCAGCAGCCAACAAAGGGACTTACCTAAGGAGACCCAGTACTTC
J gene: TRBJ2-1; V gene: TRBV6-9; clone size: NA; D gene: NA; CDR3 protein: CASSHQAHGEQFF; CDR3 DNA: TGTGCCAGCAGTCACCAAGCCCACGGTGAGCAGTTCTTC
J gene: TRBJ2-2; V gene: TRBV27; clone size: NA; D gene: NA; CDR3 protein: CASSLITPGTGTGELFF; CDR3 DNA: TGTGCCAGCAGTTTAATCACTCCGGGAACAGGGACCGGGGAGCTGTTTTTT
J gene: TRBJ1-2; V gene: TRBV24-1; clone size: many; D gene: TRBD1; CDR3 protein: CATSETGTGINGYTF; CDR3 DNA: TGTGCCACCAGTGAGACCGGGACAGGGATAAATGGCTACACCTTC
J gene: TRBJ1-1; V gene: TRBV19; clone size: NA; D gene: TRBD1; CDR3 protein: CASSMGQGGNTEAFF; CDR3 DNA: TGTGCCAGTAGTATGGGACAGGGAGGAAACACTGAAGCTTTCTTT
J gene: TRBJ2-7; V gene: TRBV3-1; clone size: many; D gene: NA; CDR3 protein: CASSSTLLGLYEQYF; CDR3 DNA: TGTGCCAGCAGCTCGACCCTTTTGGGGCTCTACGAGCAGTACTTC
J gene: TRBJ2-1; V gene: TRBV29-1; clone size: few; D gene: TRBD1; CDR3 protein: CSADRSSYNEQFF; CDR3 DNA: TGCAGCGCGGACAGGAGCTCCTACAATGAGCAGTTCTTC
J gene: TRBJ1-5; V gene: TRBV27; clone size: few; D gene: NA; CDR3 protein: CASSLSFSYSNQPQHF; CDR3 DNA: TGTGCCAGCAGTTTATCTTTCAGTTATAGCAATCAGCCCCAGCATTTT
J gene: TRBJ2-1; V gene: TRBV5-1; clone size: NA; D gene: NA; CDR3 protein: CASSPVSNNEQFF; CDR3 DNA: TGCGCCAGCAGCCCGGTCAGCAACAATGAGCAGTTCTTC
J gene: TRBJ1-1; V gene: TRBV6-1; clone size: many; D gene: NA; CDR3 protein: CASSEGAVTEAFF; CDR3 DNA: TGTGCCAGCAGTGAGGGGGCGGTCACTGAAGCTTTCTTT
J gene: TRBJ2-7; V gene: TRBV20-1; clone size: NA; D gene: NA; CDR3 protein: CSATGLTFPYEQYF; CDR3 DNA: TGCAGTGCTACAGGGTTAACATTTCCCTACGAGCAGTACTTC
J gene: TRBJ2-5; V gene: TRBV2; clone size: few; D gene: TRBD1; CDR3 protein: CASSEEGQRQETQYF; CDR3 DNA: TGTGCCAGCAGTGAAGAGGGACAGAGACAAGAGACCCAGTACTTC
J gene: TRBJ2-5; V gene: TRBV19; clone size: few; D gene: NA; CDR3 protein: CASSKMGLRETQYF; CDR3 DNA: TGTGCCAGTAGTAAGATGGGACTCCGAGAGACCCAGTACTTC
J gene: TRBJ2-6; V gene: TRBV5-1; clone size: NA; D gene: NA; CDR3 protein: CASSSDGGSGANVLTF; CDR3 DNA: TGCGCCAGCAGCTCCGACGGAGGCTCTGGGGCCAACGTCCTGACTTTC